This entry is about one TCR beta chain. Antigen: not known. The CDR3 sequence is 13 residues long. V gave up 2 bases and J gave up 5 bases; unmatched junction bases: 5. Germline assignment: CDR1 GTSNPN and CDR2 SVGIG (reference sequence). Both 60 Vbeta primers and 13 Jbeta primers went into the PCR. TCRdb's table, derived via immunoSEQ multiplex PCR, lists solely in-frame clones and lacks some. The table has about 99,000 clones, around 80% seen once. This record belongs to a study of cytomegalovirus exposure and HLA in healthy donors. Study-wide results and caveats: Certain indistinguishable V segments, among them TRBV6-2 and TRBV6-3, were excluded.

The clonotype originates from a male donor in good health and CMV-seropositive. Specimen: PBMCs. The chain joins TRBV30 to TRBJ2-5, with 7 bases fitting TRBD1. The DNA of the CDR3 is TGTGCCTGGAGTCCGACACAGGGGGAGACCCAGTACTTC. It encodes CAWSPTQGETQYF. Drawing the rest from reference TRBV30 and TRBJ2-5, the complete variable domain is SQTIHQWPATLVQPVGSPLSLECTVEGTSNPNLYWYRQAAGRGLQLLFYSVGIGQISSEVPQNLSASRPQDRQFILSSKKLLLSDSGFYLCAWSPTQGETQYFGPGTRLLVL.